A single sample is the source of the 24 T cell receptor beta chains below, sequenced in a study of blood T cell repertoires in COVID-19. Profiling relied on immunoSEQ multiplex PCR, and the TCRdb table lists in-frame clones only, not all of them. Among 200,000 to 300,000 clones listed, more than 85% were seen once. Material for sequencing was PBMCs or T cells enriched from blood (not recorded which). These receptors were taken from a man between 40 and 49 years old who had recovered from COVID-19.

This chain joins TRBV5-6 and TRBJ2-5; 12 bases line up with TRBD2. This CDR3 spans 16 amino acids. CDR1 SGHDT and CDR2 YYEEEE come from the germline V gene. Unmatched junction bases numbered 6, after V lost 2 bases and J lost 4 bases. For the CDR3, the DNA is TGTGCCAGCAGCTTCCGAACTAGCGGGAGGTTAGAGACCCAGTACTTC. This encodes CASSFRTSGRLETQYF.

This clone has just one count. The chain joins TRBV11-2 to TRBJ2-7, with a tentative D call TRBD2 (5 bases). V was cut by 5 bases and J by 4 bases, with 21 bases left in between. The CDR3 contains 16 residues. Germline V gives CDR1 SGHAT, CDR2 FQNNGV. CDR3 loop: CASSHLVGGSAYEQYF. CDR3 coding DNA: TGTGCCAGCAGCCATTTGGTGGGCGGGTCCGCATACGAGCAGTACTTC.

This clone was found once. This sequence joins TRBV19 and TRBJ1-2; D unclear. CDR1 is LNHDA and CDR2 is SQIVND in the germline V gene (reference sequence). This CDR3 region has 14 residues. The V gene lost 5 bases and the J gene lost 3 bases, with 13 bases spanning the gap. CDR3 nucleotides: TGTGCCAGTAGTCGGGAACCCGAGGACTATGGCTACACCTTC. Amino acid sequence: CASSREPEDYGYTF.

The J gene is TRBJ1-6, the V gene TRBV28; perhaps TRBD1 as D (5 bases). The CDR3 spans 18 residues. From germline, CDR1 is MDHEN and CDR2 SYDVKM. Trimming removed 8 bases at V and 1 base at J, with 21 bases between. The CDR3 protein is CASCPGLASLSYNSPLHF. The CDR3 DNA reads TGTGCCAGCTGCCCAGGGTTGGCGTCTCTTTCCTATAATTCACCCCTCCACTTT. The complete variable domain, with remaining parts taken from reference TRBV28 and TRBJ1-6, reads DVKVTQSSRYLVKRTGEKVFLECVQDMDHENMFWYRQDPGLGLRLIYFSYDVKMKEKGDIPEGYSVSREKKERFSLILESASTNQTSMYLCASCPGLASLSYNSPLHFGNGTRLTVT.

The gene calls are TRBV5-4 and TRBJ1-2, with D possibly matching TRBD1 (5 bases). The V gene's germline CDR1 is SGHNT and CDR2 YYREEE (reference sequence). This CDR3 has 19 residues. V was clipped by 4 bases and J by 3 bases, with 28 bases between them. CDR3 coding DNA: TGTGCCAGCAGCCGACCCGGGGGTGTCTCCATAAGTATGGACTATGGCTACACCTTC. The encoded protein is CASSRPGGVSISMDYGYTF.

This chain links TRBV27 with TRBJ2-1, with D possibly TRBD2 on 6 matching bases. Germline V gene lookup returns CDR1 MNHEY and CDR2 SMNVEV (reference sequence). V lost 3 bases and J lost 3, with 12 bases in between. The CDR3 is 15 residues long. The CDR3 protein is CASSFSGANYNEQFF. The CDR3 DNA sequence: TGTGCCAGCAGTTTTTCGGGAGCAAACTACAATGAGCAGTTCTTC.

Here the CDR3 DNA reads TGTGCCAGCAGCTTAGGGTCGGGAGGGCCTAGGTCCTACAATGAGCAGTTCTTC. Its protein is CASSLGSGGPRSYNEQFF. The J gene is TRBJ2-1, the V gene TRBV7-3, with TRBD2 matching over 8 bases. CDR3 length: 18 residues. V lost 2 bases and J lost 1; bases outside the gene matches: 10. Germline-derived CDR1 and CDR2 are SGHTA and FQGTGA.

The V gene is TRBV9, the J gene TRBJ2-3, with 13 bases aligning to TRBD2. This CDR3 has 15 amino acids. V was clipped by 4 bases and J by 3 bases; unmatched bases: 2. CDR1 is SGDLS and CDR2 is YYNGEE in the germline V gene. The CDR3 DNA is TGTGCCAGCAGCCGACTAGCGGGAGGTACAGATACGCAGTATTTT. Translation: CASSRLAGGTDTQYF.

This chain links TRBV2 with TRBJ1-5, with TRBD1 identical over 8 bases. The CDR3 is 14 residues long. The germline V gene has CDR1 SNHLY and CDR2 FYNNEI. V gave up 3 bases and J gave up 4 bases; unmatched junction bases: 2. The CDR3 is CASSERTGNQPQHF. The CDR3 DNA is TGTGCCAGCAGTGAGCGGACAGGGAATCAGCCCCAGCATTTT.

The V call is TRBV29-1, the J call TRBJ2-5; D remains ambiguous. V was shortened by 3 bases and J by 7 bases, with 6 bases between the two germline ends. Germline lookup yields CDR1 SQVTM and CDR2 ANQGSEA. The CDR3 is 10 amino acids. In DNA form, the CDR3 reads TGCAGCGTTGATTCGGTGACCCAGTACTTC. Its protein product is CSVDSVTQYF.

V gene TRBV18 combines with J gene TRBJ2-5; TRBD2 agrees at 8 bases. Germline V gene lookup returns CDR1 KGHSH and CDR2 LQKENI. Unmatched junction bases numbered 8, after V lost 6 bases and J lost 5 bases. The CDR3 is made up of 14 amino acids. The CDR3 coding sequence is TGTGCCAGCTCCCGGAGCGGGGGAACGGAGACCCAGTACTTC. This gives the protein CASSRSGGTETQYF. The complete variable domain, with remaining parts taken from reference TRBV18 and TRBJ2-5, reads NAGVMQNPRHLVRRRGQEARLRCSPMKGHSHVYWYRQLPEEGLKFMVYLQKENIIDESGMPKERFSAEFPKEGPSILRIQQVVRGDSAAYFCASSRSGGTETQYFGPGTRLLVL.

This chain joins TRBV27 and TRBJ1-3; the D gene is possibly TRBD1 (6 bases). The V gene's germline CDR1 is MNHEY and CDR2 SMNVEV (reference sequence). V lost 6 bases to trimming and J lost 3 bases, with 9 bases between them. The CDR3 consists of 13 residues. The CDR3 reads CASRSRGGNTIYF. The DNA of the CDR3 is TGTGCCAGCAGGTCCAGGGGTGGAAACACCATATATTTT.

The chain has TRBV7-2 and TRBJ2-3, with 11 bases lining up with TRBD2. CDR1 and CDR2 (germline): SGHTA, FQGNSA. The CDR3 runs to 17 residues. V was clipped by 1 base and J by 6 bases; unmatched bases: 9. The CDR3 nucleotides are TGTGCCAGCAGCTTAGTGGTTAGCGGGAGGGCGCGGGATACGCAGTATTTT. It specifies CASSLVVSGRARDTQYF.

The chain couples TRBV19 to TRBJ1-4; tentatively, D is TRBD1 (6 bases). Germline loops: CDR1 LNHDA, CDR2 SQIVND (reference sequence). Trimming removed 6 bases from V and 7 bases from J, with 15 bases in between. This CDR3 spans 14 amino acids. In DNA form, the CDR3 reads TGTGCCAGTAGCTCCGGGACACAGACTGAAAAACTGTTTTTT. Protein sequence: CASSSGTQTEKLFF. Combining the CDR3 with reference TRBV19 and TRBJ1-4 gives the whole variable domain DGGITQSPKYLFRKEGQNVTLSCEQNLNHDAMYWYRQDPGQGLRLIYYSQIVNDFQKGDIAEGYSVSREKKESFPLTVTSAQKNPTAFYLCASSSGTQTEKLFFGSGTQLSVL.

This sequence joins TRBV28 and TRBJ2-1; D might be TRBD2 (7 bases). Trimming left V 5 bases short and J 0 bases short, with 14 bases between. The germline V gene encodes CDR1 MDHEN and CDR2 SYDVKM. The CDR3 contains 16 residues. The CDR3 loop is CASSLLRGASYNEQFF. The CDR3, as DNA: TGTGCCAGCAGTCTACTTCGGGGGGCCTCCTACAATGAGCAGTTCTTC.

The chain joins TRBV5-5 to TRBJ2-7, with 11 bases fitting TRBD1. Losses at the gene ends were 2 bases for V and 3 bases for J; bases not matched to a gene: 4. The CDR3 runs 15 residues. The V gene's germline CDR1 is SGHKS and CDR2 YYEKEE (reference sequence). CDR3 sequence: CASSFRDRGYYEQYF. CDR3 nucleotide sequence: TGTGCCAGCAGCTTCCGGGACAGGGGGTACTACGAGCAGTACTTC.

The rearrangement joins TRBV13 to TRBJ2-3; perhaps TRBD2 as D (5 bases). This CDR3 has 12 residues. Germline V CDR1 and CDR2: PRHDT, FYEKMQ (reference sequence). V was trimmed by 3 bases and J by 5 bases, leaving 6 bases between them. The CDR3 coding sequence is TGTGCCAGCAGCTTCGCGGGAGATACGCAGTATTTT. It yields the protein CASSFAGDTQYF.

This chain uses TRBV2 with TRBJ1-2, with TRBD1 matching 12 bases. CDR1 and CDR2 (germline): SNHLY, FYNNEI. V dropped 8 bases and J dropped 3; count of bases not matched to a gene: 10. The CDR3 extends over 16 amino acids. CDR3 in amino acids: CASETPGQGAYYGYTF. The CDR3 region has the DNA TGTGCCAGCGAGACACCGGGACAGGGGGCGTACTATGGCTACACCTTC.

In this sample, this clone turned up once. This chain joins TRBV5-4 and TRBJ1-4, with 8 bases lining up with TRBD1. The V gene end was trimmed by 3 bases and the J gene end by 6 bases; junction bases not matched to a gene: 10. The CDR3 consists of 16 residues. Germline V gives CDR1 SGHNT, CDR2 YYREEE (reference sequence). CDR3 DNA sequence: TGTGCCAGCAGCTCCAAGCGGGACAGGAGTGATGAAAAACTGTTTTTT. Translation gives CASSSKRDRSDEKLFF.

The V gene is TRBV5-4, the J gene TRBJ1-2, with a possible D match to TRBD1 (6 bases). V lost 4 bases, J lost 4 bases, and 17 bases lay in between. Germline CDR1 is SGHNT and CDR2 is YYREEE (reference sequence). The CDR3 runs to 15 residues. In nucleotides, the CDR3 is TGTGCCAGCAGCCCGACAGGCCCCCTAAGCTATGGCTACACCTTC. It encodes CASSPTGPLSYGYTF.

The CDR3 protein is CASSLLAGVGEQYF. For the CDR3, the DNA is TGTGCCAGCAGCTTACTAGCGGGAGTAGGAGAGCAGTACTTC. The chain is built from TRBV7-8 and TRBJ2-7; 10 bases are shared with TRBD2. In germline, CDR1 is SGHVS, CDR2 FQNEAQ. The CDR3 loop spans 14 amino acids. After removal of 2 bases from V and 7 bases from J, the junction contained 5 bases not matched to a gene.

The V and J genes are TRBV27 and TRBJ2-6, with D tentatively TRBD1 (6 bases). V gave up 5 bases and J gave up 2 bases, with 13 bases separating them. The CDR3 loop spans 16 amino acids. Per germline, CDR1 MNHEY and CDR2 SMNVEV (reference sequence). The CDR3 loop is CASSHPRTAGANVLTF. CDR3 nucleotides: TGTGCCAGCAGTCACCCCCGGACAGCTGGGGCCAACGTCCTGACTTTC.

This chain uses TRBV6-5 with TRBJ1-5; maybe TRBD1 (5 bases). V was clipped by 5 bases and J by 2 bases, with 13 bases between them. The germline gives CDR1 MNHEY, CDR2 SVGAGI. The CDR3 covers 15 residues. In nucleotides, the CDR3 is TGTGCCAGCAGTCCTCAGGGATTTGGCAATCAGCCCCAGCATTTT. Its protein product is CASSPQGFGNQPQHF.

V gene TRBV19 combines with J gene TRBJ1-2; D perhaps matches TRBD1 (5 bases). In germline, CDR1 is LNHDA, CDR2 SQIVND (reference sequence). The CDR3 sequence is 12 residues long. The ends were cut back, 3 bases at V and 13 bases at J, with 15 bases in the middle. The CDR3 sequence: CASSIPPGVGTF. Here the CDR3 DNA reads TGTGCCAGTAGTATCCCCCCGGGGGTCGGCACCTTC.